This T cell receptor (beta chain) was documented in a study of Graves' ophthalmopathy and Graves' hyperthyroidism. General study points: The study's model predicted ophthalmopathy progression at 65% to 71% sensitivity and about 72% specificity.

In germline, CDR1 is MNHEY, CDR2 SVGAGI. CDR3 size: 16 residues. Clinical symptoms and serum thyroxine were used for diagnosis; TRAb, thyroid ultrasound and orbital computed tomography were also relied on. Fresh peripheral blood, about 9.3 ml, was the PBMC source. The study amplified TCR beta CDR3 regions using RNA transcripts. HTBI primers were used in a first-round RT-PCR, which preceded a second-round multiplex PCR. TCRdb itself ran the multiplex PCR reads through MiXCR, one entry per CDR3 protein. This repertoire shows roughly 230,000 distinct CDR3 sequences, 20% to 25% found once; its top ten account for approximately 40%. This clonotype was picked up many times. Its antigen is unknown. Germline and junction disagree at one end, which may indicate a read error.

The chain has TRBV6-5 and TRBJ2-7; possibly TRBD2 for D (9 bases). The sequenced sample was peripheral blood. The sequence was obtained from a woman between 50 and 59 years old with Graves' ophthalmopathy. The CDR3 loop reads CASSTGGGSGSYGQYF. The CDR3, as DNA: TGTGCCAGCAGCACAGGGGGAGGTAGCGGGAGCTACGGGCAGTACTTC.